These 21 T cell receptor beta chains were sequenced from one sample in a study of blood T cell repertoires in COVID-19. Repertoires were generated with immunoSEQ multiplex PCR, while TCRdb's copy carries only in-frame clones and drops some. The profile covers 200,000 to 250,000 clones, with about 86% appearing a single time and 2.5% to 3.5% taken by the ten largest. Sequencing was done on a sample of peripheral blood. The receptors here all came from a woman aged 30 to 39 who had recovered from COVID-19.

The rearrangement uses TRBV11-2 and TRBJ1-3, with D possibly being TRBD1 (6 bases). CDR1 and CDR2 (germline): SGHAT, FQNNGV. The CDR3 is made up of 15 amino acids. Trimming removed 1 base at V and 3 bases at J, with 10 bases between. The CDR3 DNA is TGTGCCAGCAGCTTAGTAAGGGGGAATGGAAACACCATATATTTT. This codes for CASSLVRGNGNTIYF.

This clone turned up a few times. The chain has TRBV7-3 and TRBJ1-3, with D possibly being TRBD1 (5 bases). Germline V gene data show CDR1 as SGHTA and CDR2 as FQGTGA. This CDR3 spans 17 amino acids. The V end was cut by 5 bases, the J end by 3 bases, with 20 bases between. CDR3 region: CASSPKWGVVIGNTIYF. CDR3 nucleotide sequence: TGTGCCAGCAGCCCGAAGTGGGGGGTAGTTATTGGAAACACCATATATTTT.

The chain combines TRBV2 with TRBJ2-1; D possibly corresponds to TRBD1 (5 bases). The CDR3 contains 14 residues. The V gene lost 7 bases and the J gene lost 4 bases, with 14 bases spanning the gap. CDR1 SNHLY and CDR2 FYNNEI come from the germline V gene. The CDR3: CASISQGPYNEQFF. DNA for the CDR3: TGTGCCAGCATTTCTCAGGGCCCATACAATGAGCAGTTCTTC.

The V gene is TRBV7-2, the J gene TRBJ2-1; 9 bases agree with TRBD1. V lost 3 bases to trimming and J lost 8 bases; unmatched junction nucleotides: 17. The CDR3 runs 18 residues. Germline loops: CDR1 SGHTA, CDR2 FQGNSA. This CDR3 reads CASSFLSGTGLRLDEQFF. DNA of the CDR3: TGTGCCAGCAGCTTTCTCTCCGGGACAGGGCTCCGTCTCGATGAGCAGTTCTTC.

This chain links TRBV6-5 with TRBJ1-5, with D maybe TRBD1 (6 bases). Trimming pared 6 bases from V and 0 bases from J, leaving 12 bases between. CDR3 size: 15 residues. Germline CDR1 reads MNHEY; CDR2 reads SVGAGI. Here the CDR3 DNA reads TGTGCCAGCAGGTTGGACAGCTATAGCAATCAGCCCCAGCATTTT. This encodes CASRLDSYSNQPQHF.

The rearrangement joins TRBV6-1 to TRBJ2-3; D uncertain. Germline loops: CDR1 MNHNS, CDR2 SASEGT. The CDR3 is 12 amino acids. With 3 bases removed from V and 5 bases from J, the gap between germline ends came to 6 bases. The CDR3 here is CASSDPLDTQYF. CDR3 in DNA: TGTGCCAGCAGTGATCCTTTAGATACGCAGTATTTT.

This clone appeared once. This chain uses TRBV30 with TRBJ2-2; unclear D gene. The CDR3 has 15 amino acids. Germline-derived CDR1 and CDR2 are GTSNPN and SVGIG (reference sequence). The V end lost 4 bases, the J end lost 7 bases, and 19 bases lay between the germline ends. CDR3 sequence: CAWNPPRLRSGELFF. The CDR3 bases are TGTGCCTGGAACCCCCCCCGGCTAAGGAGCGGGGAGCTGTTTTTT.

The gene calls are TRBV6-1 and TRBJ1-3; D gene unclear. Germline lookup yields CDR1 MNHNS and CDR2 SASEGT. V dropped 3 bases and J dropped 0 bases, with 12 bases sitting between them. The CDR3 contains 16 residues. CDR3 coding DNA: TGTGCCAGCAGTGAGGTAGAGCAATTCTCTGGAAACACCATATATTTT. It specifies CASSEVEQFSGNTIYF.

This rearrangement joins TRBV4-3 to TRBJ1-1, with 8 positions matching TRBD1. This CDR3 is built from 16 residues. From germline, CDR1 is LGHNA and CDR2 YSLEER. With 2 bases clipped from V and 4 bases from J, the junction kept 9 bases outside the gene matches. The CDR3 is CASSQRATGAGTEAFF. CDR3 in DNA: TGCGCCAGCAGCCAACGCGCGACAGGGGCTGGCACTGAAGCTTTCTTT.

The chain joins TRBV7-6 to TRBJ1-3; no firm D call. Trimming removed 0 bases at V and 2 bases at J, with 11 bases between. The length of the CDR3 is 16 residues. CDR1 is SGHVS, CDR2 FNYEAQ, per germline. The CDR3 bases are TGTGCCAGCAGCTTAGCCTCAAACGGGGCTGGAAACACCATATATTTT. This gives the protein CASSLASNGAGNTIYF.

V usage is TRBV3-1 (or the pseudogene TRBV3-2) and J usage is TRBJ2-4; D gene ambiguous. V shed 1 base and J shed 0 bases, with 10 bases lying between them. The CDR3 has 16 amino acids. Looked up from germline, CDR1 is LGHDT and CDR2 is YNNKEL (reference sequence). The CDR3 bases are TGTGCCAGCAGCCAAGGAAGCGCCCTAGCCAAAAACATTCAGTACTTC. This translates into CASSQGSALAKNIQYF.

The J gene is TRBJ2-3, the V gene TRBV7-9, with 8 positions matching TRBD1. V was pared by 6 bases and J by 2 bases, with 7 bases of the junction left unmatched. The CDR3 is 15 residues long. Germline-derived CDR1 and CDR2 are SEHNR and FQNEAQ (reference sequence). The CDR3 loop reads CASRVTGDPTDTQYF. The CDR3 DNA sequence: TGTGCCAGCAGGGTGACAGGGGACCCCACAGATACGCAGTATTTT.

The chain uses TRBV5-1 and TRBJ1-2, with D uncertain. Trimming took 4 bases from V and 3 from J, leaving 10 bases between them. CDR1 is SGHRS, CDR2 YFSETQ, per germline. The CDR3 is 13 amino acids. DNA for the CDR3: TGCGCCAGCAGCGCATCTACCGACTATGGCTACACCTTC. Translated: CASSASTDYGYTF. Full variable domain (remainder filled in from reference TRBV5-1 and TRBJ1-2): KAGVTQTPRYLIKTRGQQVTLSCSPISGHRSVSWYQQTPGQGLQFLFEYFSETQRNKGNFPGRFSGRQFSNSRSEMNVSTLELGDSALYLCASSASTDYGYTFGSGTRLTVV.

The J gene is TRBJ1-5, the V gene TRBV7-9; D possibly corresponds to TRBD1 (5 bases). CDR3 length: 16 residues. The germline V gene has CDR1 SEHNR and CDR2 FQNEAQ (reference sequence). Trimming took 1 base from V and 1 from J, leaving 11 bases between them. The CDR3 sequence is CASSLGGAGSNQPQHF. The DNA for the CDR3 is TGTGCCAGCAGCTTAGGCGGGGCGGGCAGCAATCAGCCCCAGCATTTT.

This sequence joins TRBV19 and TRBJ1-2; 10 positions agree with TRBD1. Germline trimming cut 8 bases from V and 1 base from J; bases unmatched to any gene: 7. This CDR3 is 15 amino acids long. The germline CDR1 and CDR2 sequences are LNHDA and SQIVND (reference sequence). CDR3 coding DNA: TGTGCCAGTTGGACAGGGGGTATGAGTAACTATGGCTACACCTTC. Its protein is CASWTGGMSNYGYTF.

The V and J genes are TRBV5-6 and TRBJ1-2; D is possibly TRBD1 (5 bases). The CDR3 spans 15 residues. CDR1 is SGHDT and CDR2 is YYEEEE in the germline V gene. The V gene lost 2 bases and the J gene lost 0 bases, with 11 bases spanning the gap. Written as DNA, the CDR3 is TGTGCCAGCAGCTTTATGGGGACTGCTAACTATGGCTACACCTTC. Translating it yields CASSFMGTANYGYTF.

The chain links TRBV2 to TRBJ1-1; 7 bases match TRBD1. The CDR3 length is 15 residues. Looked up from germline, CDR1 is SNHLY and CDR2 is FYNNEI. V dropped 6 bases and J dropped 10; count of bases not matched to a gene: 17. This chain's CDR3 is CASSRDRIISLGAFF. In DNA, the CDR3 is TGTGCCAGCAGCAGGGACAGAATCATATCCTTGGGAGCTTTCTTT.

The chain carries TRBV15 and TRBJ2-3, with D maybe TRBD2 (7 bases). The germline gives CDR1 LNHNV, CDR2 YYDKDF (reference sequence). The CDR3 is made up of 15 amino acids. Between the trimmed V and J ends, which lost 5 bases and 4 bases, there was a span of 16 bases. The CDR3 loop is CATSREGGGSDTQYF. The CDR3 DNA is TGTGCCACCAGCCGCGAGGGGGGAGGGTCAGATACGCAGTATTTT.

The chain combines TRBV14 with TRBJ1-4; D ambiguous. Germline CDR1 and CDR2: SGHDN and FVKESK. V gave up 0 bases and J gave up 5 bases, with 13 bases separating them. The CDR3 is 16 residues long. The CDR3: CASSQDLSGLNEKLFF. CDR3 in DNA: TGTGCCAGCAGCCAAGATCTAAGCGGACTAAATGAAAAACTGTTTTTT.

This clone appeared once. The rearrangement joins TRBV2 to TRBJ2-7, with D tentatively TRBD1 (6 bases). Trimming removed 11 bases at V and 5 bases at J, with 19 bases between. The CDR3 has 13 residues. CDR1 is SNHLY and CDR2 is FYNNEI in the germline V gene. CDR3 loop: CASKQGSPHEQYF. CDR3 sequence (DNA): TGTGCCTCCAAACAGGGTTCTCCCCACGAGCAGTACTTC.

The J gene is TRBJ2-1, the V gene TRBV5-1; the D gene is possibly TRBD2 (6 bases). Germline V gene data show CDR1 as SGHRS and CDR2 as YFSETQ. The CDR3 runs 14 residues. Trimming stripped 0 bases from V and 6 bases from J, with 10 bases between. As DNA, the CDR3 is TGCGCCAGCAGCTTGGATGGGGGGTTCAATGAGCAGTTCTTC. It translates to CASSLDGGFNEQFF.